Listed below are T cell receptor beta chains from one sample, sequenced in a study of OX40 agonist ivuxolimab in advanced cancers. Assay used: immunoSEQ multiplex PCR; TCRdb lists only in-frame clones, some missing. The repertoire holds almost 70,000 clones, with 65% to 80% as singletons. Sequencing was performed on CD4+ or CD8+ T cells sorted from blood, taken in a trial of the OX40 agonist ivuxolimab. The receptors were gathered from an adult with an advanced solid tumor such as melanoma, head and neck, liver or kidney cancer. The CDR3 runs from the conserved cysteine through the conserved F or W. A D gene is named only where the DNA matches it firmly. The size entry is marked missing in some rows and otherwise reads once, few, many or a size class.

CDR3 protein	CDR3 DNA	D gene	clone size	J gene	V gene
CASSLEGRAGTDTQYF	TGCGCCAGCAGCTTGGAAGGAAGGGCCGGCACAGATACGCAGTATTTT	-	-	TRBJ2-3	TRBV5-1
CASSHNRGRAGELFF	TGTGCCAGCAGCCACAACAGGGGGCGGGCCGGGGAGCTGTTTTTT	TRBD1	once	TRBJ2-2	TRBV11-2
CASSKGLVGETQYF	TGTGCCAGCAGCAAAGGACTAGTTGGAGAGACCCAGTACTTC	TRBD2	-	TRBJ2-5	TRBV7-7
CASSNRGNQPQHF	TGTGCCAGCAGTAACAGGGGCAATCAGCCCCAGCATTTT	-	-	TRBJ1-5	TRBV27
CASGGQGGTEAFF	TGTGCCAGCGGGGGACAGGGAGGCACTGAAGCTTTCTTT	TRBD1	once	TRBJ1-1	TRBV2
CASSGDFGQGDHEAFF	TGCGCCAGCAGCGGGGATTTCGGACAGGGGGACCATGAAGCTTTCTTT	TRBD1	once	TRBJ1-1	TRBV5-1
CASSWGQATYTGELFF	TGTGCCAGCAGTTGGGGACAGGCGACTTACACCGGGGAGCTGTTTTTT	TRBD1	-	TRBJ2-2	TRBV27
CASRVAESTDTQYF	TGTGCCAGCAGGGTGGCGGAAAGCACAGATACGCAGTATTTT	-	-	TRBJ2-3	TRBV27
CASRRGTGELFF	TGTGCCTCCCGACGGGGGACCGGGGAGCTGTTTTTT	-	-	TRBJ2-2	TRBV30
CASSYSPTYEQYF	TGTGCCAGCAGTTACTCGCCTACCTACGAGCAGTACTTC	-	few	TRBJ2-7	TRBV6-5
CAGSAEQVGSYNSPLHF	TGTGCCGGCAGTGCAGAACAGGTGGGCTCCTATAATTCACCCCTCCACTTT	-	once	TRBJ1-6	TRBV6-1
CASKQGQGRQPQHF	TGTGCCAGTAAACAAGGACAGGGAAGACAGCCCCAGCATTTT	TRBD1	-	TRBJ1-5	TRBV19
CASSPPNRLNTEAFF	TGTGCCAGCAGCCCCCCCAATAGGCTGAACACTGAAGCTTTCTTT	-	-	TRBJ1-1	TRBV5-4
CAWGTSGSYGYTF	TGTGCCTGGGGGACGAGTGGTAGCTATGGCTACACCTTC	-	-	TRBJ1-2	TRBV30
CASSHADPGNYGYTF	TGCGCCAGCAGCCACGCCGACCCAGGGAACTATGGCTACACCTTC	-	-	TRBJ1-2	TRBV4-1
CASSLEAGPSSGNTIYF	TGTGCCAGCAGCTTAGAGGCGGGGCCTAGCTCTGGAAACACCATATATTTT	-	-	TRBJ1-3	TRBV7-2
CSVGRAGNQPQHF	TGCAGCGTTGGCAGGGCAGGCAATCAGCCCCAGCATTTT	-	few	TRBJ1-5	TRBV29-1
CASSFMDGYTF	TGTGCCAGCAGTTTTATGGATGGCTACACCTTC	-	-	TRBJ1-2	TRBV28
CASSFRVHEQFF	TGCGCCAGCAGCTTCCGGGTCCATGAGCAGTTCTTC	-	-	TRBJ2-1	TRBV5-1
CASSSQRGTGSQETQYF	TGCGCCAGCAGCTCTCAAAGGGGGACAGGGAGTCAAGAGACCCAGTACTTC	TRBD1	once	TRBJ2-5	TRBV5-1
CASSRTSPDTQYF	TGTGCCAGCAGCCGGACCAGCCCAGATACGCAGTATTTT	-	-	TRBJ2-3	TRBV6-5
CASSSRVQAETFF	TGTGCCAGCAGCTCACGGGTCCAGGCAGAAACTTTCTTT	-	few	TRBJ1-1	TRBV7-2
CASSLVRLAGGDTQYF	TGTGCCAGCAGCTTAGTTCGGCTAGCGGGGGGCGATACGCAGTATTTT	TRBD2	-	TRBJ2-3	TRBV7-8
CASSEQGYEQFF	TGTGCCAGCAGTGAACAGGGCTATGAGCAGTTCTTC	-	-	TRBJ2-1	TRBV6-5
CASSPQRSYNEQFF	TGTGCCAGCTCACCACAGCGCTCCTACAATGAGCAGTTCTTC	-	-	TRBJ2-1	TRBV18
CASSPRTMTDTQYF	TGTGCCAGCAGCCCACGGACTATGACTGATACGCAGTATTTT	-	-	TRBJ2-3	TRBV9
CATSSRGGWNTGELFF	TGTGCCACCAGCTCCCGGGGGGGGTGGAACACCGGGGAGCTGTTTTTT	TRBD2	-	TRBJ2-2	TRBV15
CASMGESSYEQYF	TGTGCCAGCATGGGGGAGAGCTCCTACGAGCAGTACTTC	-	-	TRBJ2-7	TRBV25-1
CASARLGGTDTQYF	TGTGCCAGCGCCCGACTTGGGGGCACAGATACGCAGTATTTT	-	once	TRBJ2-3	TRBV6-1
CASSRSPLAGGRKQYF	TGTGCCAGCAGCCGCTCCCCCCTAGCGGGAGGGCGTAAGCAGTACTTC	TRBD2	once	TRBJ2-7	TRBV5-6
CASSLARLQSYNEQFF	TGTGCCAGCAGCTTGGCCCGTCTGCAGTCCTACAATGAGCAGTTCTTC	-	-	TRBJ2-1	TRBV5-6
CASSERGWLGQDSYEQYF	TGTGCCAGCAGTGAAAGAGGATGGTTAGGGCAGGACTCCTACGAGCAGTACTTC	-	-	TRBJ2-7	TRBV6-1
CASSLAPGTSGRGNEQYF	TGTGCCAGCAGCTTAGCTCCCGGGACTAGCGGGAGGGGAAACGAGCAGTACTTC	TRBD2	-	TRBJ2-7	TRBV7-2
CASSQVGTGGRPGANVLTF	TGCGCCAGCAGCCAAGTGGGGACAGGGGGCCGGCCTGGGGCCAACGTCCTGACTTTC	TRBD1	-	TRBJ2-6	TRBV4-1
CAISEGTGTYEQYF	TGTGCCATCAGTGAAGGGACAGGCACCTACGAGCAGTACTTC	TRBD1	-	TRBJ2-7	TRBV10-3
CASRSSGSSYNEQFF	TGCGCCAGCAGGAGTAGCGGGAGTTCCTACAATGAGCAGTTCTTC	TRBD2	-	TRBJ2-1	TRBV5-1
CASSYSTTEAFF	TGTGCCAGCAGTTACTCGACCACTGAAGCTTTCTTT	-	-	TRBJ1-1	TRBV6-6
CASAQGTGDTGELFF	TGCGCCAGCGCCCAGGGGACAGGGGACACCGGGGAGCTGTTTTTT	TRBD1	-	TRBJ2-2	TRBV5-1
CASSLADGSDEQYF	TGTGCCAGCAGTTTGGCGGATGGGTCGGACGAGCAGTACTTC	-	-	TRBJ2-7	TRBV27
CASSGRVNQPQHF	TGTGCCAGCAGCGGACGGGTAAATCAGCCCCAGCATTTT	-	few	TRBJ1-5	TRBV6-1
CASSYGGPSYEQYF	TGTGCCAGCAGCTATGGCGGGCCGTCCTACGAGCAGTACTTC	-	-	TRBJ2-7	TRBV5-6